This TCR beta chain comes out of a study of cytomegalovirus exposure and HLA in healthy donors. Study-wide results and limits: In vitro testing confirmed a few CMV-associated chains as specific for CMV antigens. Most TCRs appeared rarely, but some public TCRs recurred in many donors. Published work reported that the classifier diagnosed cytomegalovirus status with high specificity and sensitivity. The study recorded some 160 TCR beta chains that were cytomegalovirus-associated.

CDR1 and CDR2 (germline): LGHNA, YSLEER. The V and J ends lost 3 bases and 6 bases, in that order; junction bases with no gene match: 6. The CDR3 is 14 amino acids. Comments on this clone: Antigen unknown.

Some clones are missing from TCRdb's copy, which holds only in-frame ones; the method was immunoSEQ multiplex PCR. The sample lists about 98,000 clones; less than 95% were seen once. Sequencing was carried out using PBMCs. The chain couples TRBV4-3 to TRBJ1-2; the match to TRBD1 covers 8 bases. The sequence derives from a woman younger than 35 in good health and CMV-seronegative. This CDR3 is CASSHLTGGHGYTF. As DNA, the CDR3 is TGCGCCAGCAGCCACCTAACAGGGGGGCATGGCTACACCTTC.